The rows below give T cell receptor beta chains drawn from one sample of a study of shared clonotypes between healthy human individuals. Repertoires were generated with immunoSEQ multiplex PCR, while TCRdb's copy carries only in-frame clones and drops some. In the table there are 2 million to 3 million clones, 93% of which are singletons. Sequences were obtained from naive CD4+ T cells from PBMCs. All receptors derive from a man aged 18 to 30 in good health. Some clones in this sample may be carry-over from other donors' samples. Both conserved end residues are part of each CDR3. D genes are given only for firm matches. Not all rows give a size; the values are once, few, many and, for expanded clones, a class.

V: TRBV7-3
J: TRBJ1-1
D: TRBD1
size: -
CDR3: CASSRGTGAEAFF
DNA: TGTGCCAGCAGCCGAGGGACAGGGGCTGAAGCTTTCTTT

V: TRBV9
J: TRBJ2-1
D: -
size: -
CDR3: CASSVVGPTGNNEQFF
DNA: TGTGCCAGCAGCGTAGTGGGACCAACCGGAAACAATGAGCAGTTCTTC

V: TRBV9
J: TRBJ2-1
D: TRBD2
size: -
CDR3: CASSVAALAGRNEQFF
DNA: TGTGCCAGCAGCGTAGCTGCACTAGCGGGAAGAAATGAGCAGTTCTTC

V: TRBV27
J: TRBJ1-6
D: TRBD1
size: -
CDR3: CASRIGTVNSPLHF
DNA: TGTGCCAGCAGAATAGGGACAGTTAATTCACCCCTCCACTTT

V: TRBV5-4
J: TRBJ2-1
D: -
size: -
CDR3: CASSGSDNEQFF
DNA: TGTGCCAGCAGCGGGAGCGACAATGAGCAGTTCTTC

V: TRBV6-5
J: TRBJ2-1
D: -
size: -
CDR3: CASSISGYEQFF
DNA: TGTGCCAGCAGTATCAGCGGGTACGAGCAGTTCTTC

V: TRBV6-6
J: TRBJ2-4
D: -
size: -
CDR3: CASITTGLAGIQYF
DNA: TGTGCCAGCATTACGACTGGGCTAGCCGGCATTCAGTACTTC

V: TRBV29-1
J: TRBJ1-4
D: -
size: -
CDR3: CSAQGQPNEKLFF
DNA: TGCAGCGCCCAAGGGCAGCCTAATGAAAAACTGTTTTTT

V: TRBV25-1
J: TRBJ2-5
D: TRBD2
size: -
CDR3: CATSIAGGETQYF
DNA: TGTGCCACCTCAATAGCGGGAGGGGAGACCCAGTACTTC

V: TRBV7-8
J: TRBJ1-4
D: TRBD1
size: -
CDR3: CASSTTGGRANEKLFF
DNA: TGTGCCAGCAGCACGACAGGGGGCCGGGCTAATGAAAAACTGTTTTTT

V: TRBV7-9
J: TRBJ2-3
D: TRBD2
size: -
CDR3: CASSLIPASGRVTDTQYF
DNA: TGTGCCAGCAGCTTAATCCCGGCTAGCGGGAGAGTAACAGATACGCAGTATTTT

V: TRBV11-2
J: TRBJ2-2
D: TRBD1
size: once
CDR3: CASSNGQGRSGELFF
DNA: TGTGCCAGCAGTAACGGACAGGGGAGGAGCGGGGAGCTGTTTTTT

V: TRBV2
J: TRBJ2-2
D: -
size: -
CDR3: CASISPSGQITGELFF
DNA: TGTGCCAGCATCTCACCTTCGGGTCAAATCACCGGGGAGCTGTTTTTT

V: TRBV6-5
J: TRBJ1-1
D: -
size: few
CDR3: CASTGNTEAFF
DNA: TGTGCCTCTACGGGGAACACTGAAGCTTTCTTT

V: TRBV4-2
J: TRBJ2-7
D: TRBD2
size: -
CDR3: CASSHRTTSGGGRDLYEQYF
DNA: TGTGCCAGCAGCCATCGTACGACTAGCGGAGGAGGGAGGGACCTCTACGAGCAGTACTTC

V: TRBV7-9
J: TRBJ2-5
D: -
size: -
CDR3: CASSRLSTEGKTQYF
DNA: TGTGCCAGCAGCCGACTCTCGACGGAGGGGAAGACCCAGTACTTC

V: TRBV14
J: TRBJ1-1
D: TRBD1
size: -
CDR3: CATPRGRVGTEAFF
DNA: TGTGCCACCCCCAGGGGGCGCGTCGGAACTGAAGCTTTCTTT

V: TRBV7-2
J: TRBJ2-5
D: TRBD1
size: -
CDR3: CASSLDGRGKGETQYF
DNA: TGTGCCAGCAGCTTAGACGGCAGGGGGAAAGGAGAGACCCAGTACTTC